Presented here are 14 T cell receptor beta chains from one specimen sequenced in a study of cytomegalovirus exposure and HLA in healthy donors (dated by TCRdb to 2015 to 2018). The library came from the immunoSEQ multiplex PCR assay. The multiplex PCR relied on a mix of 60 forward primers for TCR Vbeta segments and 13 reverse primers for TCR Jbeta segments. TCRdb mirrors the immuneACCESS table, restricted to in-frame sequences. Some clones are absent from its copies; in checked studies, under half trace to an unresolved V gene, and the reason for the others is unknown. Recorded for this sample are under 200,000 clones; over 80% of them occurred a single time. The ten biggest clones cover roughly 2% of the sample. Input material: PBMCs. Receptors originate from a human donor in good health.

The V gene is TRBV25-1, the J gene TRBJ1-4; 7 positions agree with TRBD1. This CDR3 is 15 amino acids long. The V gene's germline CDR1 is MGHDK and CDR2 SYGVNS. V was clipped by 0 bases and J by 4 bases; unmatched bases: 2. The CDR3 region has the DNA TGTGCCAGCAGTGAATATGGGGACAGTAATGAAAAACTGTTTTTT. Its protein product is CASSEYGDSNEKLFF.

The V gene is TRBV7-8, the J gene TRBJ2-5; the match to TRBD1 covers 10 bases. Germline V gene sequence: CDR1 SGHVS, CDR2 FQNEAQ. After removal of 1 base from V and 5 bases from J, the junction contained 7 bases not matched to a gene. The CDR3 sequence is 16 residues long. In DNA form, the CDR3 reads TGTGCCAGCAGCTTAGAGTGGGACAGGGGCCGGGAGACCCAGTACTTC. As protein: CASSLEWDRGRETQYF. Full variable domain (missing parts from reference TRBV7-8 and TRBJ2-5): GAGVSQSPRYKVAKRGQDVALRCDPISGHVSLFWYQQALGQGPEFLTYFQNEAQLDKSGLPSDRFFAERPEGSVSTLKIQRTQQEDSAVYLCASSLEWDRGRETQYFGPGTRLLVL.

The rearrangement joins TRBV4-3 to TRBJ2-5, with 12 bases that match TRBD2. The J call may be wrong; the DNA end is better matched by TRBJ2-7. Per the germline V gene, CDR1 is LGHNA and CDR2 is YSLEER. This CDR3 region has 15 residues. CDR3 DNA sequence: TGCGCCAGCAGCCCTCGGACTAGCGGGGTTTACGAGCAGTACTTC. It specifies CASSPRTSGVYEQYF.

This clone was seen only once. The rearrangement joins TRBV9 to TRBJ1-2, with 12 bases aligning to TRBD1. Trimming took 2 bases from V and 2 from J; bases not matched to a gene: 4. The germline CDR1 and CDR2 sequences are SGDLS and YYNGEE. The CDR3 is 16 amino acids. DNA of the CDR3: TGTGCCAGCAGCGTGCCTGGGACAGGGGGCAACTATGGCTACACCTTC. Protein: CASSVPGTGGNYGYTF.

The CDR3 nucleotides read TGTGCCAGCAGCCGTATAGCGGGGGGGAACAATGAGCAGTTCTTC. Protein sequence: CASSRIAGGNNEQFF. This rearrangement joins TRBV7-9 to TRBJ2-1; 11 bases fit TRBD2. Trimming cost V 5 bases and J 5 bases; bases outside gene matches: 5. This CDR3 has 15 residues. Germline CDR1 SEHNR, CDR2 FQNEAQ (reference sequence).

The J gene is TRBJ1-1, the V gene TRBV4-1; D may be TRBD1 (6 bases). Looked up from germline, CDR1 is MGHRA and CDR2 is YSYEKL. Trimming left V 3 bases short and J 1 base short, with 12 bases between. The CDR3 consists of 15 residues. The CDR3 sequence is CASSHKATGNTEAFF. The CDR3 DNA is TGCGCCAGCAGCCATAAAGCGACAGGGAACACTGAAGCTTTCTTT.

The rearrangement joins TRBV23-1 to TRBJ1-1; D remains unclear. TRBV23-1 is flagged as an ORF with uncertain function. The CDR3 consists of 12 residues. V was cut by 9 bases and J by 0 bases, with 8 bases left in between. DNA for the CDR3: TGCGCCAGTTCTAGAATGAACACTGAAGCTTTCTTT. It is translated as CASSRMNTEAFF.

The gene calls are TRBV28 and TRBJ2-1; TRBD1 matches 9 bases. There are 13 residues in the CDR3. Germline loops: CDR1 MDHEN, CDR2 SYDVKM. Unmatched junction bases numbered 5, after V lost 6 bases and J lost 8 bases. The CDR3 reads CASSDRGSYEQFF. For the CDR3, the DNA is TGTGCCAGCAGCGACAGGGGGAGTTATGAGCAGTTCTTC.

The sample holds a few counts of this clone. The V and J genes are TRBV6-5 and TRBJ1-1; 7 bases line up with TRBD1. V lost 1 base, J lost 9 bases, and 2 bases stayed unmatched. This CDR3 has 12 amino acids. Germline lookup yields CDR1 MNHEY and CDR2 SVGAGI. The CDR3 sequence is CASSYWGQQAFF. CDR3 nucleotide sequence: TGTGCCAGCAGTTACTGGGGACAGCAAGCTTTCTTT.

The V call is TRBV4-1, the J call TRBJ2-7; 7 positions match TRBD1. The CDR3 is 15 amino acids. Trimming removed 0 bases from V and 2 bases from J; junction bases left unmatched: 4. Germline CDR1 and CDR2: MGHRA and YSYEKL. CDR3 amino acids: CASSQDITGAYEQYF. The CDR3, as DNA: TGCGCCAGCAGCCAAGATATAACAGGGGCCTACGAGCAGTACTTC.

The chain recombines TRBV9 with TRBJ2-2; TRBD2 agrees at 9 bases. Germline V gives CDR1 SGDLS, CDR2 YYNGEE. This CDR3 region has 15 residues. The J segment lost 5 bases and the V segment lost 0 bases, leaving 2 bases of the junction unmatched. The DNA of the CDR3 is TGTGCCAGCAGCGTAGTAGCGGGGGTGACCGGGGAGCTGTTTTTT. Translating it yields CASSVVAGVTGELFF.

The rearrangement links TRBV4-3 to TRBJ2-2; 14 nucleotides line up with TRBD2. Trimming at V came to 1 base and at J to 5 bases, leaving 6 bases not matched to a gene. The germline V gene encodes CDR1 LGHNA and CDR2 YSLEER. This CDR3 comprises 18 residues. In nucleotides, the CDR3 is TGCGCCAGCAGCCAAGGGACTAGCGGGGGGACCAGGACCGGGGAGCTGTTTTTT. This translates into CASSQGTSGGTRTGELFF.

V and J are TRBV14 and TRBJ1-2; 7 positions agree with TRBD1. CDR1 is SGHDN and CDR2 is FVKESK in the germline V gene. The junction had 8 bases not matched to a gene; V was cut back by 1 base and J by 3 bases. The CDR3 extends over 16 amino acids. The CDR3 DNA sequence: TGTGCCAGCAGCCAAGTAAAGGGGGCTTGGGACTATGGCTACACCTTC. Encoded protein: CASSQVKGAWDYGYTF. Full variable domain (outside the CDR3, taken from reference TRBV14 and TRBJ1-2): EAGVTQFPSHSVIEKGQTVTLRCDPISGHDNLYWYRRVMGKEIKFLLHFVKESKQDESGMPNNRFLAERTGGTYSTLKVQPAELEDSGVYFCASSQVKGAWDYGYTFGSGTRLTVV.

The J gene is TRBJ2-5, the V gene TRBV7-2, with TRBD1 as a possible D gene (5 bases). This CDR3 is 12 amino acids long. Germline V gene lookup returns CDR1 SGHTA and CDR2 FQGNSA. V was shortened by 5 bases and J by 3 bases, with 7 bases between the two germline ends. In nucleotides, the CDR3 is TGTGCCAGCAGCCCCAGGGAAGAGACCCAGTACTTC. Translating gives CASSPREETQYF.